This T cell receptor (beta chain) was sequenced in a study of OX40 agonist ivuxolimab in advanced cancers. This clone has a handful of counts. The repertoire was sequenced with immunoSEQ multiplex PCR; TCRdb's copy has only in-frame clones and lacks some. The sample yields approximately 77,000 clones, 91% seen once. This CDR3 is 12 amino acids long. From germline, CDR1 is MNHEY and CDR2 SVGAGI. J lost 3 bases, V lost 8 bases, and 4 bases had no gene match. J is TRBJ2-7 and V is TRBV6-5, with 7 bases matching TRBD2. The source material was CD4+ or CD8+ T cells sorted from blood, sampled in a trial of the OX40 agonist ivuxolimab. This receptor was obtained from an adult with an advanced solid tumor such as melanoma, head and neck, liver or kidney cancer. The CDR3 protein is CASGRASYEQYF. As DNA, the CDR3 is TGTGCCAGCGGGAGGGCCAGCTACGAGCAGTACTTC.